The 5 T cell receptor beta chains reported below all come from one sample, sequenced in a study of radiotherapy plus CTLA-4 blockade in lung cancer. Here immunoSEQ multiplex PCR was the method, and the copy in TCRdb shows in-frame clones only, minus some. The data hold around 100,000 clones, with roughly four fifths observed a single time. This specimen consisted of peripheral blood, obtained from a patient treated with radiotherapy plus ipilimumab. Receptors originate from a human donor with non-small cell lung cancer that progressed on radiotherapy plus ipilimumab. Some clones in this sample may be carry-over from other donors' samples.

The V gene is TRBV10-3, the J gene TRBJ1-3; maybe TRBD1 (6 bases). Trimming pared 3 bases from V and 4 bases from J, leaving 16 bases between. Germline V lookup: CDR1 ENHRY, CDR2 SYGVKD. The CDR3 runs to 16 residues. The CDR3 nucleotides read TGTGCCATCAGTGACCAAATGGGGGGCAGGGGAAACACCATATATTTT. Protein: CAISDQMGGRGNTIYF.

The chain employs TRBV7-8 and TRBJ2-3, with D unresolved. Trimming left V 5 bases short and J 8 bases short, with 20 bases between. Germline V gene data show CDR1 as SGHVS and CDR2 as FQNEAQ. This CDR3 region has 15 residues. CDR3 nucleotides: TGTGCCAGCAGCGGACCGTTGAGGTACGGCATTACGCAGTATTTT. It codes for CASSGPLRYGITQYF.

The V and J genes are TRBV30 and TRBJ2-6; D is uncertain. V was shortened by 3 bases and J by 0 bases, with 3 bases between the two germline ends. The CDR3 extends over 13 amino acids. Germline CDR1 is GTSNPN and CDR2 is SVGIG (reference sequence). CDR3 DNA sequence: TGTGCCTGGAGGAGCTCTGGGGCCAACGTCCTGACTTTC. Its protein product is CAWRSSGANVLTF.

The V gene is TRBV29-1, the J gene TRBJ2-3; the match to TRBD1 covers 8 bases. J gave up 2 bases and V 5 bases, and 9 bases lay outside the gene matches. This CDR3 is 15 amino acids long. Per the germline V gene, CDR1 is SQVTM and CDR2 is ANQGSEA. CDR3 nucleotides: TGCAGCGTTCGCAGCGGACAGGGACCCACAGATACGCAGTATTTT. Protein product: CSVRSGQGPTDTQYF.

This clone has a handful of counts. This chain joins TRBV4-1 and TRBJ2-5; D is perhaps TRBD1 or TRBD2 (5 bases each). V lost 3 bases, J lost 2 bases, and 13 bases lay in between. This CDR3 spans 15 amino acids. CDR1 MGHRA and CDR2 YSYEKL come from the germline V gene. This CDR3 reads CASSQSGRPQETQYF. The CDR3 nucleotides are TGCGCCAGCAGCCAGTCGGGACGGCCGCAAGAGACCCAGTACTTC.